This entry lists 17 T cell receptor beta chains sequenced from one sample in a study of Graves' ophthalmopathy and Graves' hyperthyroidism. The study amplified TCR beta CDR3 regions using RNA transcripts. First-round RT-PCR employed HTBI primers, with a second-round multiplex PCR after it. A single record per CDR3 protein comes from TCRdb applying MiXCR to the multiplex PCR reads. The sample consists of roughly 700,000 distinct CDR3 sequences, around 40% of them appearing once. Sequenced material: peripheral blood. These receptors were taken from an adult man with Graves' ophthalmopathy.

This clonotype was counted only a few times. The chain is built from TRBV15 and TRBJ1-2; no reliable D call. V dropped 0 bases and J dropped 8 bases, with 10 bases sitting between them. CDR3 length equals 13 residues. Looked up from germline, CDR1 is LNHNV and CDR2 is YYDKDF (reference sequence). The CDR3 DNA follows: TGTGCCACCAGCAGAGATTATAGTGAGGGCTACACCTTC. Its protein product is CATSRDYSEGYTF.

Concerning this clonotype: This likely comes from a read error, as the CDR3 has no conserved phenylalanine or tryptophan at its end. V gene TRBV20-1 combines with J gene TRBJ2-5; 7 nucleotides agree with TRBD2. The germline V gene encodes CDR1 DFQATT and CDR2 SNEGSKA (reference sequence). CDR3 length equals 13 residues. V gave up 7 bases and J gave up 0 bases; unmatched junction bases: 5. CDR3 DNA: TGCAGTGGGGGAGGGGCTTACCAAGAGACCCAGTACTCC. Encoded protein: CSGGGAYQETQYS.

The V call is TRBV7-8, the J call TRBJ2-7, with 9 bases aligning to TRBD1. V was clipped by 6 bases and J by 7 bases; unmatched bases: 10. CDR3 length: 14 amino acids. Germline loops: CDR1 SGHVS, CDR2 FQNEAQ. In DNA, the CDR3 is TGTGCCAGCAGTTTGGGACAGGGTGGTCGGGAGCAGTACTTC. Protein product: CASSLGQGGREQYF.

The CDR3 loop reads CASSSSDRRGTEAFF. CDR3 in DNA: TGTGCCAGCAGTTCCTCGGACAGGAGAGGCACTGAAGCTTTCTTT. J is TRBJ1-1 and V is TRBV25-1; 7 bases fit TRBD1. This CDR3 has 15 residues. Trimming removed 5 bases from V and 4 bases from J; junction bases left unmatched: 10. Per germline, CDR1 MGHDK and CDR2 SYGVNS.

Many counts were recorded for this clonotype. J is TRBJ1-6 and V is TRBV7-2, with D perhaps TRBD1 (5 bases). Trimming removed 5 bases from V and 11 bases from J, with 25 bases in between. CDR3 size: 17 residues. Germline values: CDR1 SGHTA, CDR2 FQGNSA. The CDR3 DNA follows: TGTGCCAGCAGCCTCGTCCCGGACAAATCCAGCGTGACACCCCTCCACTTT. Amino acids: CASSLVPDKSSVTPLHF.

The chain employs TRBV19 and TRBJ2-7; 9 bases fit TRBD2. With V trimmed by 6 bases and J by 9 bases, 9 bases remained unmatched. In germline, CDR1 is LNHDA, CDR2 SQIVND (reference sequence). There are 13 residues in the CDR3. Here the CDR3 reads CASSPGGGARQYF. For the CDR3, the DNA is TGTGCCAGTAGCCCCGGCGGGGGGGCAAGGCAGTACTTC.

This clonotype showed up just a few times. The genes are TRBV10-3 and TRBJ2-5, with 12 positions matching TRBD2. Unmatched junction bases numbered 12, after V lost 4 bases and J lost 6 bases. CDR3 length equals 17 residues. Per germline, CDR1 ENHRY and CDR2 SYGVKD. CDR3 nucleotides: TGTGCCATCAGTGCCCCTAGCGGGGGGGCAGGAGAGAAGACCCAGTACTTC. Encoded protein: CAISAPSGGAGEKTQYF.

The chain joins TRBV29-1 to TRBJ2-5; 9 bases are shared with TRBD1. Germline V lookup: CDR1 SQVTM, CDR2 ANQGSEA. The CDR3 runs to 12 residues. Trimming at V came to 4 bases and at J to 5 bases, leaving 2 bases not matched to a gene. The CDR3 region is CSVGGQGETQYF. The CDR3 DNA sequence: TGCAGCGTTGGCGGACAGGGGGAGACCCAGTACTTC.

This clonotype was found many times. The chain employs TRBV9 and TRBJ1-5; 7 bases are a match to TRBD1. Germline V gene data show CDR1 as SGDLS and CDR2 as YYNGEE. The J segment lost 4 bases and the V segment lost 3 bases, leaving 1 base of the junction unmatched. The CDR3 runs to 13 residues. CDR3 residues: CASSATGNQPQHF. Here the CDR3 DNA reads TGTGCCAGCAGCGCGACAGGGAATCAGCCCCAGCATTTT.

J is TRBJ2-5 and V is TRBV15; 7 nucleotides align to TRBD1. J was trimmed by 9 bases and V by 2 bases; bases with no gene match: 9. The germline gives CDR1 LNHNV, CDR2 YYDKDF (reference sequence). The CDR3 consists of 14 residues. Here the CDR3 reads CATSRHRGNQPQYF. The CDR3 region has the DNA TGTGCCACCAGCAGACACAGGGGCAATCAGCCCCAGTACTTC.

This clonotype was counted many times. The chain combines TRBV20-1 with TRBJ1-2; D is perhaps TRBD1 (5 bases). CDR1 is DFQATT and CDR2 is SNEGSKA in the germline V gene (reference sequence). The CDR3 runs 11 residues. Between the trimmed V and J ends, which lost 4 bases and 6 bases, there was a span of 9 bases. The CDR3 sequence: CSAKDRHGYTF. For the CDR3, the DNA is TGCAGTGCTAAAGACAGACATGGCTACACCTTC.

This clonotype was seen ten or more times. The V and J genes are TRBV5-6 and TRBJ1-1, with D unresolved. Trimming cost V 2 bases and J 5 bases, with 4 bases left between them. Germline CDR1 reads SGHDT; CDR2 reads YYEEEE. The CDR3 sequence is 11 residues long. The CDR3 nucleotides read TGTGCCAGCAGCTTTGTTACTGAAGCTTTCTTT. Translation: CASSFVTEAFF.

This clonotype was seen a handful of times. The chain carries TRBV29-1 and TRBJ2-7; D is unresolved. The CDR3 is made up of 8 amino acids. Trimming took 3 bases from V and 9 from J, leaving 3 bases between them. The germline gives CDR1 SQVTM, CDR2 ANQGSEA. The chain's CDR3 is CSVEGQYF. The DNA for the CDR3 is TGCAGCGTTGAGGGGCAGTACTTC.

In its sample, this clonotype was seen many times. The chain joins TRBV9 to TRBJ2-5; 7 positions match TRBD1. Germline CDR1 SGDLS, CDR2 YYNGEE. The CDR3 spans 13 residues. The V and J ends lost 4 bases and 3 bases, in that order; junction bases with no gene match: 3. CDR3 loop: CASSSTGKETQYF. In DNA, the CDR3 is TGTGCCAGCAGCTCGACAGGGAAAGAGACCCAGTACTTC.

This sequence joins TRBV29-1 and TRBJ1-5; 8 bases agree with TRBD1. CDR3 length equals 15 residues. Trimming removed 7 bases from V and 9 bases from J; junction bases left unmatched: 17. Germline V gene data show CDR1 as SQVTM and CDR2 as ANQGSEA. The chain's CDR3 is CSGQGMREQYLPQHF. Written as DNA, the CDR3 is TGCAGCGGACAGGGGATGAGGGAGCAGTACCTGCCCCAGCATTTT.

This clonotype has only a few counts. Since no conserved phenylalanine or tryptophan closes the CDR3, a read error is the likely cause. The V gene is TRBV5-6, the J gene TRBJ1-6; D not certain. The CDR3 length is 12 residues. V lost 0 bases and J lost 14, with 9 bases in between. Looked up from germline, CDR1 is SGHDT and CDR2 is YYEEEE. In DNA, the CDR3 is TGTGCCAGCAGCTTGGGGGTTTCGGCCCTCCACCTT. This sequence encodes CASSLGVSALHL.

V gene TRBV20-1 combines with J gene TRBJ2-7; 12 nucleotides line up with TRBD2. The V gene's germline CDR1 is DFQATT and CDR2 SNEGSKA (reference sequence). This CDR3 has 14 residues. V trimming: 6 bases; J trimming: 0 bases; junction bases outside the gene matches: 3. The CDR3 loop reads CSALTSGGSYEQYF. Written as DNA, the CDR3 is TGCAGTGCACTGACTAGCGGGGGCTCCTACGAGCAGTACTTC.